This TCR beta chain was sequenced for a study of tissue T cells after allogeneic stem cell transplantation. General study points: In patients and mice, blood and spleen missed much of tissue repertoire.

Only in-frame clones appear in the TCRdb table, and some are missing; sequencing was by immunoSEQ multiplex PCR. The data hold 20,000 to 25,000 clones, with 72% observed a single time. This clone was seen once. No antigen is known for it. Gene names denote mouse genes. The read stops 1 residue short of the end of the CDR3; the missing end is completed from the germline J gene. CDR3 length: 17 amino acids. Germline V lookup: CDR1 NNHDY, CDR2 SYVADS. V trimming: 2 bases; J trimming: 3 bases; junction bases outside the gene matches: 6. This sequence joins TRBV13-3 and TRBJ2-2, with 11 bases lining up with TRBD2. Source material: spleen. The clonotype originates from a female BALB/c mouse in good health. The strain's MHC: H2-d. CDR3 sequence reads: CASSEGLGESDTGQLYF. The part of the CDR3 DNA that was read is TGTGCCAGCAGTGAGGGACTGGGGGAGTCGGACACCGGGCAGCTCTAC.